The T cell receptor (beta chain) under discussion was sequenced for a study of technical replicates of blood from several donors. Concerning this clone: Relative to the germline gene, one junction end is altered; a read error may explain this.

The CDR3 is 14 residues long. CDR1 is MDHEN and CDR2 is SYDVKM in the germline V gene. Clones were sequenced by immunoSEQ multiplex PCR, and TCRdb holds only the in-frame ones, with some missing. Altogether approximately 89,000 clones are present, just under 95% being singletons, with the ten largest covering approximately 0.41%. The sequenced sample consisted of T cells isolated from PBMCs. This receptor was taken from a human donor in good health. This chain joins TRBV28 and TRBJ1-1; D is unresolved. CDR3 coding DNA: TGTGCCAGCAGTTTATCTGTGGGCCCTCCTGAGGCTTTCTTT. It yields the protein CASSLSVGPPEAFF.